The 14 T cell receptor beta chains below all came from one sample that was sequenced in a study of shared clonotypes between healthy human individuals. Libraries were prepared by immunoSEQ multiplex PCR; TCRdb keeps only in-frame clonotypes and omits some of them. The sample yields millions of clones, 85% to 95% seen once. Sequencing input: naive CD4+ T cells sorted from blood. Subset noted: CD45RA+ positively selected. The receptor source for this set is a man aged 18-30 years in good health.

This sequence joins TRBV5-4 and TRBJ2-7; D is uncertain. CDR1 is SGHNT and CDR2 is YYREEE in the germline V gene (reference sequence). Deletions cut 3 bases from V and 1 base from J, with 11 bases between. The CDR3 runs 14 residues. CDR3 amino acids: CASSSSQDSYEQYF. CDR3 DNA: TGTGCCAGCAGCTCTTCGCAGGATTCCTACGAGCAGTACTTC.

Comment on this clone: This may arise from a read error, as a much more abundant clone is one base away. This sequence joins TRBV5-4 and TRBJ2-5; 7 nucleotides align to TRBD1. The germline V gene has CDR1 SGHNT and CDR2 YYREEE (reference sequence). With 4 bases clipped from V and 5 bases from J, the junction kept 5 bases outside the gene matches. The CDR3 length is 13 residues. The CDR3 protein is CASSPTGLETQYF. In nucleotides, the CDR3 is TGTGCCAGCAGCCCGACAGGGTTGGAGACCCAGTACTTC.

V is TRBV10-2 and J is TRBJ2-1, with TRBD1 as a possible D gene (6 bases). CDR3 length equals 12 residues. The V end lost 6 bases, the J end lost 12 bases, and 15 bases lay between the germline ends. Germline CDR1 and CDR2: WSHSY and SAAADI. CDR3 loop: CASSQGSHGQFF. The CDR3 DNA sequence: TGCGCCAGCAGCCAGGGGAGCCACGGGCAGTTCTTC.

On this clone itself: Given a much more abundant clone one base away, this may be a read error. The V call is TRBV5-8, the J call TRBJ1-5; D unclear. Trimming cost V 4 bases and J 5 bases, with 10 bases left between them. The CDR3 sequence is 13 residues long. Germline V gives CDR1 SGHTS, CDR2 YDEGEE. The chain's CDR3 is CASSQDRHQPQHF. The CDR3 coding sequence is TGTGCCAGCAGCCAAGATCGGCATCAGCCCCAGCATTTT.

This clone was seen just once. This chain links TRBV2 with TRBJ1-2; possibly TRBD1 for D (5 bases). Deletions cut 6 bases from V and 3 bases from J, with 11 bases between. The CDR3 consists of 13 residues. Germline assignment: CDR1 SNHLY and CDR2 FYNNEI. CDR3: CASSRVNDYGYTF. The CDR3 DNA follows: TGTGCCAGCAGCAGGGTTAACGACTATGGCTACACCTTC.

V is TRBV2 and J is TRBJ2-1; no reliable D call. This CDR3 has 15 amino acids. Looked up from germline, CDR1 is SNHLY and CDR2 is FYNNEI. V shed 2 bases and J shed 6 bases, with 14 bases lying between them. CDR3 coding DNA: TGTGCCAGCAGTGAATTCCGTATACCGTCCAATGAGCAGTTCTTC. This sequence encodes CASSEFRIPSNEQFF.

Comment on this clone: Other DNA sequences from this sample encode an identical CDR3 as well. The CDR3, as DNA: TGTGCCAGCAGCGTAGGAGTTTCCACTGAAGCTTTCTTT. As protein: CASSVGVSTEAFF. This chain joins TRBV9 and TRBJ1-1, with unresolved D. With 0 bases removed from V and 4 bases from J, the gap between germline ends came to 7 bases. This CDR3 region has 13 residues. The germline V gene encodes CDR1 SGDLS and CDR2 YYNGEE.

The rearrangement links TRBV11-2 to TRBJ2-7; possible D gene TRBD2, 5 bases. The length of the CDR3 is 13 residues. CDR1 and CDR2 from the germline V gene are SGHAT and FQNNGV. Trimming left V 1 base short and J 7 bases short, with 11 bases between. The CDR3 bases are TGTGCCAGCAGCTTAGTGCGGGCCCTTGAGCAGTACTTC. It is translated as CASSLVRALEQYF.

Of note for this clone: The sample has other DNA sequences that encode this CDR3 too. This chain connects TRBV6-5 to TRBJ2-2, with D possibly matching TRBD1 (5 bases). Looked up from germline, CDR1 is MNHEY and CDR2 is SVGAGI. V shed 4 bases and J shed 3 bases, with 12 bases lying between them. The CDR3 has 15 amino acids. CDR3: CASSSGQGDTGELFF. CDR3 coding DNA: TGTGCCAGCAGTTCCGGCCAGGGCGACACCGGGGAGCTGTTTTTT.

The rearrangement uses TRBV28 and TRBJ1-5; maybe TRBD1 (5 bases). This CDR3 region has 22 residues. The V gene lost 6 bases and the J gene lost 0 bases, with 33 bases spanning the gap. Germline CDR1 MDHEN, CDR2 SYDVKM. The chain's CDR3 is CASRLSTGAGESSRYSNQPQHF. The CDR3 DNA sequence: TGTGCCAGCAGGCTATCAACCGGGGCGGGAGAAAGTTCCCGGTATAGCAATCAGCCCCAGCATTTT.

As concerns this clone: Distinct nucleotide sequences in the sample also encode this CDR3. The chain couples TRBV5-6 to TRBJ2-7, with D perhaps TRBD2 (8 bases). This CDR3 is built from 14 residues. The germline gives CDR1 SGHDT, CDR2 YYEEEE. Trimming stripped 2 bases from V and 3 bases from J, with 12 bases between. CDR3 coding DNA: TGTGCCAGCAGCTTCGGGAGGGGGCGCTACGAGCAGTACTTC. Translation: CASSFGRGRYEQYF.

This chain joins TRBV14 and TRBJ2-3; possibly TRBD2 for D (5 bases). CDR3 size: 15 residues. Trimming took off 3 bases at V and 2 bases at J, with 12 bases between the two ends. Germline V gene sequence: CDR1 SGHDN, CDR2 FVKESK. The CDR3 region has the DNA TGTGCCAGCAGCCATGTCACTCTAGCCACAGATACGCAGTATTTT. As protein: CASSHVTLATDTQYF.

Comments on this clone: Other DNA sequences in the same sample also yield this CDR3. The chain uses TRBV5-1 and TRBJ1-2; TRBD1 aligns across 8 bases. Germline values: CDR1 SGHRS, CDR2 YFSETQ. Trimming at V came to 4 bases and at J to 3 bases, leaving 2 bases not matched to a gene. The CDR3 consists of 13 residues. The CDR3 bases are TGCGCCAGCAGCACGACAGGGGACTATGGCTACACCTTC. This gives the protein CASSTTGDYGYTF.

The chain couples TRBV5-3 to TRBJ2-3, with 10 positions matching TRBD2. TRBV5-3 is flagged as an ORF with uncertain function. The V gene end was trimmed by 1 base and the J gene end by 6 bases; junction bases not matched to a gene: 11. CDR3 length: 17 residues. The CDR3 here is CARSLRSGRARTDTQYF. The CDR3 DNA reads TGTGCCAGAAGCTTGAGGAGCGGGAGGGCCCGGACCGATACGCAGTATTTT.